The 19 T cell receptor beta chains reported below all come from one sample, sequenced in a study of shared clonotypes between healthy human individuals (dated by TCRdb to 2020 to 2021). Libraries were built with the immunoSEQ multiplex PCR assay. TCRdb retrieved this table from immuneACCESS and kept in-frame rearrangements only. Not all clones are present; in checked studies, unresolved V genes account for under half, and no reason is known for the remainder. The sample profile shows some 900,000 clones; roughly 72% of them were found once. The biggest ten clones account for approximately 1.5% of the sample. Sequences were obtained from memory CD4+ T cells sorted from blood. Sample cell subset or site, as interpreted from the label and publication: CD45RA-negative fraction. These receptors were collected from a man aged 18 to 30 in good health.

The chain has TRBV9 and TRBJ2-3, with D perhaps matching TRBD1 (6 bases). The CDR3 contains 16 residues. Looked up from germline, CDR1 is SGDLS and CDR2 is YYNGEE. Trimming removed 0 bases at V and 9 bases at J, with 20 bases between. The CDR3 sequence: CASSVGGTSSIQTQYF. CDR3 coding DNA: TGTGCCAGCAGCGTAGGAGGGACAAGTTCGATTCAGACGCAGTATTTT.

This clone was recorded once. The rearrangement links TRBV7-2 to TRBJ2-1; 11 bases match TRBD2. The V and J ends lost 5 bases and 5 bases, in that order; junction bases with no gene match: 5. CDR1 is SGHTA and CDR2 is FQGNSA in the germline V gene. CDR3 size: 15 residues. The CDR3 nucleotides read TGTGCCAGCAGCGGTAGCGGGAGGGTAGACAATGAGCAGTTCTTC. Its protein is CASSGSGRVDNEQFF.

The V call is TRBV2, the J call TRBJ1-6; no definite D call. The V gene lost 5 bases and the J gene lost 4 bases, with 9 bases spanning the gap. The CDR3 runs 14 residues. Germline V CDR1 and CDR2: SNHLY, FYNNEI. CDR3 sequence (DNA): TGTGCCAGCAGTCAACTGGAGTATAATTCACCCCTCCACTTT. It translates to CASSQLEYNSPLHF. Variable domain in full (rest from reference TRBV2 and TRBJ1-6): EPEVTQTPSHQVTQMGQEVILRCVPISNHLYFYWYRQILGQKVEFLVSFYNNEISEKSEIFDDQFSVERPDGSNFTLKIRSTKLEDSAMYFCASSQLEYNSPLHFGNGTRLTVT.

This rearrangement joins TRBV29-1 to TRBJ1-6, with D possibly TRBD1 on 6 matching bases. The CDR3 covers 13 residues. The V end was cut by 4 bases, the J end by 7 bases, with 11 bases between. Germline V gene sequence: CDR1 SQVTM, CDR2 ANQGSEA. CDR3 bases: TGCAGCGTTGGGGCAGGGGTGAATTCACCCCTCCACTTT. This translates into CSVGAGVNSPLHF.

The chain recombines TRBV28 with TRBJ2-4; 8 bases align to TRBD1. Germline assignment: CDR1 MDHEN and CDR2 SYDVKM. V was pared by 6 bases and J by 6 bases, with 4 bases of the junction left unmatched. The CDR3 runs to 13 residues. CDR3 nucleotide sequence: TGTGCCAGCAGCACAGGGGGTAGAAACATTCAGTACTTC. The encoded protein is CASSTGGRNIQYF.

Remarks on this clone: Other DNA sequences of this sample code for an identical CDR3. The chain joins TRBV2 to TRBJ1-2; possibly TRBD1 for D (6 bases). The CDR3 runs 12 residues. The germline CDR1 and CDR2 sequences are SNHLY and FYNNEI. V shed 6 bases and J shed 5 bases, with 10 bases lying between them. The CDR3 nucleotides read TGTGCCAGCAGCGAGGGGGGGTATGGCTACACCTTC. It translates to CASSEGGYGYTF.

The CDR3 protein is CASSLYSQFGGGELFF. The CDR3 DNA reads TGTGCCAGCAGCTTGTACTCCCAGTTCGGGGGCGGGGAGCTGTTTTTT. The chain is built from TRBV5-4 and TRBJ2-2; TRBD2 is a possible D gene (6 bases). CDR1 and CDR2 (germline): SGHNT, YYREEE (reference sequence). CDR3 length equals 16 residues. Trimming pared 1 base from V and 7 bases from J, leaving 17 bases between.

The DNA of the CDR3 is TGTGCCAGCAGCGAACTGATGGGGGGGAATGAAAAACTGTTTTTT. It is translated as CASSELMGGNEKLFF. The chain recombines TRBV2 with TRBJ1-4; D is perhaps TRBD1 (5 bases). The CDR3 contains 15 residues. Germline V gives CDR1 SNHLY, CDR2 FYNNEI. V was trimmed by 6 bases and J by 5 bases, leaving 16 bases between them.

The V gene is TRBV7-9, the J gene TRBJ2-7; the match to TRBD2 covers 9 bases. V trimming: 5 bases; J trimming: 3 bases; junction bases outside the gene matches: 8. The CDR3 runs to 15 residues. The germline V gene has CDR1 SEHNR and CDR2 FQNEAQ (reference sequence). The CDR3 reads CASSEESGRIYEQYF. DNA for the CDR3: TGTGCCAGCAGCGAGGAAAGCGGGAGGATCTACGAGCAGTACTTC.

This clone was seen only a few times. The chain joins TRBV7-2 to TRBJ2-2, with D unresolved. Deletions cut 6 bases from V and 5 bases from J, with 7 bases between. CDR3 length: 12 amino acids. The germline gives CDR1 SGHTA, CDR2 FQGNSA. DNA of the CDR3: TGTGCCAGCAGAAAGTTTACCGGGGAGCTGTTTTTT. Its translation is CASRKFTGELFF.

The J gene is TRBJ2-5, the V gene TRBV29-1; possible D gene TRBD1, 5 bases. Matching the DNA end better, TRBJ2-7 makes the J call doubtful. The germline gives CDR1 SQVTM, CDR2 ANQGSEA. CDR3 length: 12 residues. This chain's CDR3 is CSVADSSYEQYF. The CDR3 DNA follows: TGCAGCGTTGCTGACAGCAGCTACGAGCAGTACTTC.

The rearrangement joins TRBV2 to TRBJ2-7; D uncertain. The length of the CDR3 is 12 residues. Trimming removed 6 bases at V and 1 base at J, with 7 bases between. Germline V gives CDR1 SNHLY, CDR2 FYNNEI. The DNA for the CDR3 is TGTGCCAGCAGGGTAGGATCCTACGAGCAGTACTTC. Its translation: CASRVGSYEQYF. Combining the CDR3 with reference TRBV2 and TRBJ2-7 gives the whole variable domain EPEVTQTPSHQVTQMGQEVILRCVPISNHLYFYWYRQILGQKVEFLVSFYNNEISEKSEIFDDQFSVERPDGSNFTLKIRSTKLEDSAMYFCASRVGSYEQYFGPGTRLTVT.

The chain uses TRBV5-4 and TRBJ1-1, with 9 bases aligning to TRBD1. Per the germline V gene, CDR1 is SGHNT and CDR2 is YYREEE (reference sequence). With 4 bases clipped from V and 1 base from J, the junction kept 5 bases outside the gene matches. The CDR3 is 15 amino acids. The CDR3 region is CASSRDRAGNTEAFF. CDR3 coding DNA: TGTGCCAGCAGCCGGGACAGGGCAGGGAACACTGAAGCTTTCTTT.

This clone was picked up many times. The gene calls are TRBV6-4 and TRBJ2-1, with no clear D. Germline V gene data show CDR1 as MRHNA and CDR2 as SNTAGT. Trimming stripped 6 bases from V and 4 bases from J, with 13 bases between. This CDR3 region has 14 residues. This chain's CDR3 is CASSVGQEYNEQFF. In nucleotides, the CDR3 is TGTGCCAGCAGCGTTGGCCAGGAATACAATGAGCAGTTCTTC.

The chain employs TRBV25-1 and TRBJ2-5; no reliable D call. The CDR3 sequence is 16 residues long. V lost 6 bases to trimming and J lost 1 base, with 18 bases between them. Per the germline V gene, CDR1 is MGHDK and CDR2 is SYGVNS. In nucleotides, the CDR3 is TGTGCCAGCAGCTTCCGGGCCTGGACGTCCCAAGAGACCCAGTACTTC. Encoded protein: CASSFRAWTSQETQYF.

This clone appeared once. The chain links TRBV10-3 to TRBJ2-5; D unclear. This CDR3 contains 13 residues. CDR1 and CDR2 from the germline V gene are ENHRY and SYGVKD. V was pared by 4 bases and J by 4 bases, with 10 bases between. The DNA of the CDR3 is TGTGCCATCAGTGTAAGCGAAAGAGAGACCCAGTACTTC. Its translation is CAISVSERETQYF.

This sequence joins TRBV7-9 and TRBJ1-2; D gene unclear. The CDR3 sequence is 13 residues long. The V end lost 5 bases, the J end lost 0 bases, and 7 bases lay between the germline ends. CDR1 is SEHNR and CDR2 is FQNEAQ in the germline V gene (reference sequence). CDR3 sequence: CASSPGANYGYTF. CDR3 DNA sequence: TGTGCCAGCAGCCCCGGAGCTAACTATGGCTACACCTTC.

The rearrangement uses TRBV4-3 and TRBJ2-4; 14 bases are a match to TRBD2. V lost 0 bases to trimming and J lost 3 bases; unmatched junction nucleotides: 13. Germline lookup yields CDR1 LGHNA and CDR2 YSLEER. CDR3 size: 21 residues. CDR3 sequence: CASSQEGPGLAGDGVKNIQYF. CDR3 bases: TGCGCCAGCAGCCAAGAAGGGCCGGGACTAGCGGGAGACGGTGTCAAAAACATTCAGTACTTC.

This chain links TRBV30 with TRBJ2-5; 8 nucleotides agree with TRBD2. Trimming removed 2 bases from V and 3 bases from J; junction bases left unmatched: 2. This CDR3 spans 13 amino acids. The germline V gene has CDR1 GTSNPN and CDR2 SVGIG (reference sequence). This CDR3 reads CAWSFGGEETQYF. CDR3 nucleotides: TGTGCCTGGAGTTTCGGGGGGGAAGAGACCCAGTACTTC. Full variable domain (missing parts from reference TRBV30 and TRBJ2-5): SQTIHQWPATLVQPVGSPLSLECTVEGTSNPNLYWYRQAAGRGLQLLFYSVGIGQISSEVPQNLSASRPQDRQFILSSKKLLLSDSGFYLCAWSFGGEETQYFGPGTRLLVL.